The TCR beta chain described here comes from a study of T-cell reconstitution after alpha-beta-depleted transplantation in children. Whole-study results and caveats: Some patients' high day-60 TCRbeta diversity was attributed to recipient cells surviving conditioning. A year post-transplant, T-cell counts and diversity derived mostly from newly produced T cells. Several hundred expanded graft clones reportedly were the source of alpha-beta T cells about two months after transplant.

Unique molecular identifiers were used to barcode this TCRbeta library. TCRdb passed the PCR reads through MiXCR, listing each CDR3 protein once. The data contain some 840,000 distinct CDR3 sequences, roughly 16% of them seen just once; the ten biggest clones take up around 5%. CDR3 length equals 15 residues. V gave up 1 base and J gave up 2 bases, with 12 bases separating them. Germline-derived CDR1 and CDR2 are LGHDT and YNNKEL (reference sequence). As to this clonotype: Its cognate antigen is unknown.

This chain uses TRBV3-1 with TRBJ2-7; no clear D gene. This receptor was identified in a male patient younger than 18 who had a stem cell transplant for acute lymphoblastic leukemia, so the T cells may come from the graft donor. This material consisted of PBMCs, mostly from graft donor cells, taken 360 days after TCRalphabeta/CD19-depleted stem cell transplant. In nucleotides, the CDR3 is TGTGCCAGCAGCCAAGGCCCCACCCCAGCCTACGAGCAGTACTTC. Amino acids: CASSQGPTPAYEQYF.